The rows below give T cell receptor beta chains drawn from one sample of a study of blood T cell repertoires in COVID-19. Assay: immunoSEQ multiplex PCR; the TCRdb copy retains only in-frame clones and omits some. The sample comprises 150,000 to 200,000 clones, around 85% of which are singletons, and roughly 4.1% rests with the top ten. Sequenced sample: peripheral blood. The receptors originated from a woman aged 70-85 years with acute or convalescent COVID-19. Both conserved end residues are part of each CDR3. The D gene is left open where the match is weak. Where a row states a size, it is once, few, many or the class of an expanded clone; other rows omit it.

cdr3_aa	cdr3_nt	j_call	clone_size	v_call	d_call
CATSGQRNEKLFF	TGTGCCACCTCTGGACAGAGGAATGAAAAACTGTTTTTT	TRBJ1-4	few	TRBV15	NA
CASSLLARGMRSNQPQHF	TGCGCCAGCAGCTTGCTGGCCCGGGGAATGAGGAGCAATCAGCCCCAGCATTTT	TRBJ1-5	NA	TRBV5-1	NA
CASRKQGAPYEQYF	TGTGCCAGCAGGAAACAGGGGGCGCCCTACGAGCAGTACTTC	TRBJ2-7	NA	TRBV11-2	TRBD1
CASSQEGPPLGLLFF	TGCGCCAGCAGCCAAGAAGGGCCCCCCCTGGGGCTACTGTTTTTT	TRBJ1-4	NA	TRBV4-1	NA
CASSPRSLNQPQHF	TGTGCCAGCAGTCCACGAAGCCTCAATCAGCCCCAGCATTTT	TRBJ1-5	NA	TRBV28	NA
CASSLYGRDHQPQHF	TGCGCCAGCAGCTTGTACGGCAGGGATCATCAGCCCCAGCATTTT	TRBJ1-5	NA	TRBV5-1	NA
CASSFPQENEKLFF	TGTGCCAGCAGCTTCCCACAGGAGAATGAAAAACTGTTTTTT	TRBJ1-4	NA	TRBV5-8	NA
CASSLGTGGVRFEKLFF	TGCGCCAGCAGCTTGGGGACAGGGGGTGTTCGGTTTGAAAAACTGTTTTTT	TRBJ1-4	NA	TRBV5-1	TRBD1
CASSQGLAGGVYEQFF	TGTGCCAGCAGCCAAGGACTAGCGGGGGGTGTTTATGAGCAGTTCTTC	TRBJ2-1	NA	TRBV7-9	TRBD2
CAISEMIGTGGYGYTF	TGTGCCATCAGTGAGATGATCGGGACAGGGGGCTATGGCTACACCTTC	TRBJ1-2	NA	TRBV10-3	TRBD1
CASSLATRTDTQYF	TGTGCCAGCAGCTTGGCCACCAGGACTGATACGCAGTATTTT	TRBJ2-3	NA	TRBV5-4	NA
CASRPEGPGTQYF	TGTGCCAGCAGACCAGAAGGCCCGGGGACCCAGTACTTC	TRBJ2-5	NA	TRBV6-5	NA
CASSLVIGDSYGYTF	TGTGCCAGCAGCTTAGTCATAGGGGACTCCTATGGCTACACCTTC	TRBJ1-2	NA	TRBV7-2	NA
CASSVAIQGANTEAFF	TGTGCCAGCAGCGTAGCCATTCAGGGGGCCAACACTGAAGCTTTCTTT	TRBJ1-1	NA	TRBV9	TRBD1
CASRQGQVPYNEQFF	TGTGCCAGCAGACAAGGACAGGTCCCTTACAATGAGCAGTTCTTC	TRBJ2-1	NA	TRBV7-2	TRBD1
CASSTTASGNTIYF	TGTGCCAGTAGTACGACAGCCTCTGGAAACACCATATATTTT	TRBJ1-3	NA	TRBV19	NA
CASSFGSNTEAFF	TGTGCCAGCAGCTTCGGGTCAAACACTGAAGCTTTCTTT	TRBJ1-1	NA	TRBV6-5	NA
CASSSPGQRGEKLFF	TGTGCCAGCAGTTCACCGGGACAACGAGGTGAAAAACTGTTTTTT	TRBJ1-4	few	TRBV28	NA
CASSQGNRGNTGELFF	TGCGCCAGCAGCCAGGGGAACAGGGGGAACACCGGGGAGCTGTTTTTT	TRBJ2-2	NA	TRBV4-3	TRBD1
CAWSFQGSQPQHF	TGTGCCTGGAGTTTTCAGGGGAGTCAGCCCCAGCATTTT	TRBJ1-5	NA	TRBV30	NA
CASSLTGEQFF	TGTGCCAGCAGTTTAACGGGTGAGCAGTTCTTC	TRBJ2-1	NA	TRBV28	NA
CASSKQGGNQPQHF	TGTGCCAGCAGCAAACAGGGGGGCAATCAGCCCCAGCATTTT	TRBJ1-5	NA	TRBV9	TRBD1
CASNHDRDQPQHF	TGTGCCAGCAATCACGACAGGGATCAGCCCCAGCATTTT	TRBJ1-5	NA	TRBV6-6	TRBD1
CASSQERSSYNSPLHF	TGCGCCAGCAGCCAAGAGCGGAGCTCCTATAATTCACCCCTCCACTTT	TRBJ1-6	once	TRBV4-3	NA
CASSFTSGRAVTGELFF	TGTGCCAGCAGTTTTACTAGCGGGAGGGCCGTTACCGGGGAGCTGTTTTTT	TRBJ2-2	NA	TRBV27	TRBD2
CASSARGSLREKLFF	TGTGCCAGCAGCGCCCGGGGGAGCTTGCGTGAAAAACTGTTTTTT	TRBJ1-4	NA	TRBV7-6	NA
CASSQDVAGGVNQPQHF	TGTGCCAGCAGCCAAGATGTGGCAGGGGGCGTCAATCAGCCCCAGCATTTT	TRBJ1-5	NA	TRBV4-2	TRBD1
CASSFPGTGRDEQYF	TGTGCCAGCAGTTTCCCCGGGACAGGGCGCGACGAGCAGTACTTC	TRBJ2-7	once	TRBV27	TRBD1
CASSAAGGGKTQYF	TGTGCCAGCAGCGCAGCGGGGGGCGGAAAGACCCAGTACTTC	TRBJ2-5	NA	TRBV4-2	TRBD2
CATRTGGAGELFF	TGTGCCACCCGGACAGGGGGCGCCGGGGAGCTGTTTTTT	TRBJ2-2	NA	TRBV19	TRBD1
CASSLGLGETQYF	TGTGCCAGCAGCTTAGGACTAGGAGAGACCCAGTACTTC	TRBJ2-5	NA	TRBV11-3	NA
CASSAGTGASGNTIYF	TGTGCCAGCAGTGCGGGGACAGGCGCCTCTGGAAACACCATATATTTT	TRBJ1-3	NA	TRBV6-1	TRBD1
CASSQDLEAPGTF	TGCGCCAGCAGCCAAGATCTTGAGGCCCCGGGGACCTTC	TRBJ1-2	few	TRBV4-3	NA
CASSPGQYNQPQHF	TGTGCCAGCAGCCCCGGACAGTACAATCAGCCCCAGCATTTT	TRBJ1-5	NA	TRBV5-8	NA
CSASLGPRLAKNIQYF	TGCAGTGCTAGTTTGGGGCCCAGACTAGCCAAAAACATTCAGTACTTC	TRBJ2-4	NA	TRBV20-1	NA
CASSYSGTGKETQYF	TGTGCCAGCAGTTACTCGGGGACAGGCAAAGAGACCCAGTACTTC	TRBJ2-5	NA	TRBV6-5	TRBD1
CASTTLESSPLHF	TGTGCCAGCACCACCCTTGAGAGCTCACCCCTCCACTTT	TRBJ1-6	NA	TRBV12-3/TRBV12-4	NA
CASSPGTGGYYEQYF	TGTGCCAGCAGCCCAGGGACAGGGGGCTACTACGAGCAGTACTTC	TRBJ2-7	NA	TRBV6-2/TRBV6-3	TRBD1